This T cell receptor beta chain was retrieved from a study of T cells after posttransplantation cyclophosphamide. Study-wide results and limits: Later post-transplant blood repertoires were often dominated by donor CD8+ memory clones. Tissue-infiltrating T cells from skin or gut overlapped little with blood T cells.

V lost 3 bases and J 2 bases, leaving 10 bases between the germline ends. Germline CDR1 and CDR2: LNHDA and SQIVND (reference sequence). The CDR3 sequence is 15 residues long. Produced via immunoSEQ multiplex PCR; TCRdb's table is partial and in-frame only. The data show 44,000 or so clones, with none appearing a single time. This clone was picked up many times. Its antigen is not identified. This receptor was identified in a man aged 40-55 years in good health, CMV-negative, and a related stem cell transplant donor. Specimen: PBMCs. The V call is TRBV19, the J call TRBJ2-2; D remains unclear. CDR3 sequence reads: CASSIEQTNTGELFF. CDR3 coding DNA: TGTGCCAGTAGTATCGAACAGACCAACACCGGGGAGCTGTTTTTT.